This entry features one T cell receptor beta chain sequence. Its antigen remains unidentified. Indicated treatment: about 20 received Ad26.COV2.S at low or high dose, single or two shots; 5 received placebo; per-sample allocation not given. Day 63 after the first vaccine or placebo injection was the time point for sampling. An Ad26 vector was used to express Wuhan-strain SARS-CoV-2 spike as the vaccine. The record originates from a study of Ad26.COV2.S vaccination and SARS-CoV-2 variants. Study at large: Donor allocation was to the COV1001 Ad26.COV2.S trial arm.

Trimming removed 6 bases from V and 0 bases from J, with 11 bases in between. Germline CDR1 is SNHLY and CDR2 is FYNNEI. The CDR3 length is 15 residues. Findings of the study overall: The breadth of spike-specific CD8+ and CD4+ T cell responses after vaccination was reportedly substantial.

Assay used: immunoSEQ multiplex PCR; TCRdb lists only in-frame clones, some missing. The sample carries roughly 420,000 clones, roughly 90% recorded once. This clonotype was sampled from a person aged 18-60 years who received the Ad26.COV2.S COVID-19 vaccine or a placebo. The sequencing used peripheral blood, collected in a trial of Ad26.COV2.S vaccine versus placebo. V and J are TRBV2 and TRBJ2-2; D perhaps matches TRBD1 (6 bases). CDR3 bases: TGTGCCAGCAGCCGGACAGATCCGAACACCGGGGAGCTGTTTTTT. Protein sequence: CASSRTDPNTGELFF. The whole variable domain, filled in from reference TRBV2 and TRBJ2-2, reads EPEVTQTPSHQVTQMGQEVILRCVPISNHLYFYWYRQILGQKVEFLVSFYNNEISEKSEIFDDQFSVERPDGSNFTLKIRSTKLEDSAMYFCASSRTDPNTGELFFGEGSRLTVL.